This TCR beta chain derives from a study of patients and donors after allogeneic stem cell transplantation. V lost 3 bases, J lost 10 bases, and 9 bases lay in between. The CDR3 extends over 12 amino acids. CDR1 is KGHDR and CDR2 is SFDVKD in the germline V gene. TCRdb analysed the RT-PCR reads with MiXCR anew, one entry per CDR3 protein. The sample lists approximately 430,000 distinct CDR3 sequences, around 15% occurring once. The receptor's source is a human donor who was either an allogeneic HSCT recipient or a stem cell or donor lymphocyte infusion donor (not recorded which). It is not recorded whose cells these are; they may come from a transplant donor. The chain uses TRBV24-1 and TRBJ2-1; D is ambiguous. Material: blood, either unsorted or a sorted T cell fraction (not recorded which). CDR3 sequence reads: CATSDLLGEQFF. CDR3 DNA: TGTGCCACCAGTGATCTGCTGGGGGAGCAGTTCTTC.